The TCR beta chain under discussion was sequenced for a study of blood T cell repertoires in COVID-19 (dated by TCRdb to 2019 to 2021). For the wider study: Samples covering the acute and convalescent phases of COVID-19 were provided by collaborators in the United States, Italy and Spain. Where available, HLA class I and class II types were obtained from metadata supplied by the sample provider rather than from assay-based typing. The material from the prospective study consisted of cDNA or gDNA derived from T cells, B-cell-depleted T cells, or PBMCs. A freely available public database, intended as a resource for researchers studying the immune response to SARS-CoV-2, is where the repertoires were released. The samples were drawn from two sources: the first 160 participants of the ongoing ImmuneRACE study, and about 1,300 subjects contributed by 6 global collaborators. The dataset comprised deeply sampled blood TCRbeta repertoires from subjects exposed to, actively infected with, or recovered from COVID-19. Sample metadata almost always included a de-identified subject ID, COVID-19 status, age in years and sex.

As encoded in the germline V gene, CDR1 is SGHVS while CDR2 is FQNEAQ. The CDR3 runs 16 amino acids, cysteine and phenylalanine included. Only the CDR3 part of the read is kept: 48 bases, read in frame from the first base. The trim is 1 base for V and 4 bases for J, with a gap of 13 bases between the germline ends. TCRbeta CDR3 regions were amplified from genomic DNA using the immunoSEQ Assay, a bias-controlled multiplex PCR. In the original analysis: Nucleated cell counts per sample were estimated from amplification of reference gene primers within the assay. To quantify the absolute abundance of each unique TCRbeta CDR3 rearrangement, sequence reads were collapsed and filtered. Productive Simpson clonality was computed per sample as the square root of Simpson's diversity index over productive rearrangements. TCRdb mirrors the immuneACCESS table, restricted to in-frame sequences. Some clones are absent from its copies; in checked studies, under half trace to an unresolved V gene, and the reason for the others is unknown. The V and J calls and clone size are taken from that table; D and trimming were inferred from the DNA. Present in this sample are 40,000 to 55,000 clones, approximately 89% of which were seen just once. The ten most abundant clones make up around 30% of the sample.

Each collaborating institution followed its own protocols to collect whole blood in K2EDTA tubes. For TCRbeta analysis, collaborators shipped samples in one of three forms: frozen whole blood, isolated PBMCs, or DNA extracted from either of those sample types. To note about this clone: No antigen is known for it. Nothing much larger sits one base from this clone, and base qualities are not available.

The paper's findings and limits, for the study overall: The amount of clinical and demographic metadata varied by source and participant and was provided uncurated.

The sequence links TRBV7-8 to TRBJ2-2; the D gene is possibly TRBD2, with 6 bases matching. Sequenced input: peripheral blood. The clonotype was recovered from a woman over 75 with acute or convalescent COVID-19. The nucleotide sequence is TGTGCCAGCAGCTTAGTGACGGGGGAGGCCACCGGGGAGCTGTTTTTT. It codes for CASSLVTGEATGELFF.